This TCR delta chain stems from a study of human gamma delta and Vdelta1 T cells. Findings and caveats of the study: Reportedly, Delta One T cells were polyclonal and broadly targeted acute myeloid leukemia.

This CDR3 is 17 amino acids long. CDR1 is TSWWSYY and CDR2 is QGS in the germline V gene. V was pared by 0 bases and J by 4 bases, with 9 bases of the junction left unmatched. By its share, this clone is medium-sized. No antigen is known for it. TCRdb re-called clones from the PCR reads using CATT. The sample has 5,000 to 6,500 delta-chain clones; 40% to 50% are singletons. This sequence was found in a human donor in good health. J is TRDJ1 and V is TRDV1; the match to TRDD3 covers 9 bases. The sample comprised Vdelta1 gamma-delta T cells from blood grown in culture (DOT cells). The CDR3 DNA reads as TGTGCTCTTGGGGAACTCGCCCCGAGACTGGGGGACGATAAACTCATCTTT. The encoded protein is CALGELAPRLGDDKLIF.